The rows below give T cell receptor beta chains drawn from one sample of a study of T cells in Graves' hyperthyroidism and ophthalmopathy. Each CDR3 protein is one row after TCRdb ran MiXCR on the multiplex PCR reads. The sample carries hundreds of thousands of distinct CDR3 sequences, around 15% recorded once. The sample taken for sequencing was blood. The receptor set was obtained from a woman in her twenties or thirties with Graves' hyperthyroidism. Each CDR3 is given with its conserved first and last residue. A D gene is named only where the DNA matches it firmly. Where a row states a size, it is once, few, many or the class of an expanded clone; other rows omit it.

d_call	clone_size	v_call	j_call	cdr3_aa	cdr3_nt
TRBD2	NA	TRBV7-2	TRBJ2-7	CASSLLTSGREQYF	TGTGCCAGCAGCTTACTGACTAGCGGGCGCGAGCAGTACTTC
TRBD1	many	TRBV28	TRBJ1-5	CASSLTGTVGYQPQHF	TGTGCCAGCAGTCTCACCGGGACAGTTGGATATCAGCCCCAGCATTTT
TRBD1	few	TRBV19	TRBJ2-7	CASSTLGQGYEQYF	TGTGCCAGTAGTACGCTAGGACAGGGCTACGAGCAGTACTTC
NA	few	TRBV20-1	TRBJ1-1	CSAGRDTEAFF	TGCAGTGCCGGACGGGACACTGAAGCTTTCTTT
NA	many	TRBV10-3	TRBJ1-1	CAISEGTSAEAFF	TGTGCCATCAGTGAGGGGACAAGCGCTGAAGCTTTCTTT
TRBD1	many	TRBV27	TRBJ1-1	CASSPGGVENTEAFF	TGTGCCAGCAGTCCAGGGGGCGTCGAGAACACTGAAGCTTTCTTT
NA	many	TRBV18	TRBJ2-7	CASSPLFGRDSYEQYF	TGTGCCAGCTCACCATTGTTTGGGCGGGACTCCTACGAGCAGTACTTC
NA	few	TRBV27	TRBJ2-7	CASSRSGPWGHYEQYF	TGTGCCAGCAGTCGCTCCGGTCCCTGGGGACACTACGAGCAGTACTTC
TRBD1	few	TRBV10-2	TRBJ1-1	CASRQGEAFF	TGCGCCAGCAGACAGGGGGAAGCTTTCTTT
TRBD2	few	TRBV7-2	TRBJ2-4	CASSLRGGASGRWDIQYF	TGTGCCAGCAGCCTTAGGGGGGGGGCTAGCGGGAGGTGGGACATTCAGTACTTC
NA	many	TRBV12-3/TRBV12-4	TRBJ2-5	CASSSMVETQYF	TGTGCCAGCAGTTCTATGGTGGAGACCCAGTACTTC
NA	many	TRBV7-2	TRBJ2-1	CASSPRPNEQFF	TGTGCCAGCAGCCCCCGCCCCAATGAGCAGTTCTTC
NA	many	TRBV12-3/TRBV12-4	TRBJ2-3	CASSLEVEDTQYF	TGTGCCAGCAGTTTAGAGGTGGAAGATACGCAGTATTTT
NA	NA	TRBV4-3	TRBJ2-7	CASSQDSAPLYEQYF	TGCGCCAGCAGCCAAGATAGTGCGCCCCTCTACGAGCAGTACTTC
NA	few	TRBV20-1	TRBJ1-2	CSARGEGVNYGYTF	TGCAGTGCTAGAGGTGAGGGTGTCAACTATGGCTACACCTTC
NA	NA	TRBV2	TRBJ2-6	CASKTETAGANVLTF	TGTGCCAGCAAGACAGAGACGGCTGGGGCCAACGTCCTGACTTTC
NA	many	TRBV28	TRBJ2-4	CASSLSIQNIQYF	TGTGCCAGCAGTTTATCCATCCAAAACATTCAGTACTTC
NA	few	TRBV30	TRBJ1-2	CAWLEGYNYGYTF	TGTGCCTGGCTCGAGGGTTACAACTATGGCTACACCTTC